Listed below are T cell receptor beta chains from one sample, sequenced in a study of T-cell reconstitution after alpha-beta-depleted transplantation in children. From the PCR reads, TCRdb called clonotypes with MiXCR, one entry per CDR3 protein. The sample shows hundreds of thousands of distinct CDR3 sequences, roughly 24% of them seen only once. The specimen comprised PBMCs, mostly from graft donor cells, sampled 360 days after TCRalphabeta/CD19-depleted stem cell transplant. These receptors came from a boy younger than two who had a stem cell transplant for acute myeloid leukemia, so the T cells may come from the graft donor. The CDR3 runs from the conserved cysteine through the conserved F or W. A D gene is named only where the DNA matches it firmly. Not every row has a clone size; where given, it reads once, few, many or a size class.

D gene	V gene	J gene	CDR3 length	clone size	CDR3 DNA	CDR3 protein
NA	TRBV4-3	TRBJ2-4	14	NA	TGCGCCAGCAGCCAAGACGGTGATGGAGACATTCAGTACTTC	CASSQDGDGDIQYF
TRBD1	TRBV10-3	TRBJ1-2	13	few	TGTGCCAACGGACAGGGGCTTAACTATGGCTACACCTTC	CANGQGLNYGYTF
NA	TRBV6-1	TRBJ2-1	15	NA	TGTGCCAGCAGTGAATATGGGGGACACCGGAATGAGCAGTTCTTC	CASSEYGGHRNEQFF
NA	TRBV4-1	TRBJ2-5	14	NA	TGCGCCAGCAGCTTCGACAGCACCCAAGAGACCCAGTACTTC	CASSFDSTQETQYF
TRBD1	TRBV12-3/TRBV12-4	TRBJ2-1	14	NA	TGTGCCAGCAGTTCTCAAAAGGGGGCGCATGAGCAGTTCTTC	CASSSQKGAHEQFF
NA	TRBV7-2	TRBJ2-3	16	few	TGTGCCAGCAGCCGCCTCTATACTGGCTACACAGATACGCAGTATTTT	CASSRLYTGYTDTQYF
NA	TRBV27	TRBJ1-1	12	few	TGTGCCAGCAGTTTAATCGGGGGAAGAGCTTTCTTT	CASSLIGGRAFF
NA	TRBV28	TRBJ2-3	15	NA	TGTGCCAGCGAAGGACAGTCGCTGGGAACAGATACGCAGTATTTT	CASEGQSLGTDTQYF
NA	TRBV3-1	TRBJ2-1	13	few	TGTGCCAGCAGCCAAGACAGGGGCTATGAGCAGTTCTTC	CASSQDRGYEQFF
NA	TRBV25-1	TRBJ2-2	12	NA	TGTGCCAGCAGTGACAGGGTCGGGGAGCTGTTTTTT	CASSDRVGELFF
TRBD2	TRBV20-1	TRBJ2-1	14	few	TGCAGTGTTAAGAAGTCCCGGACTAGCAATGAGCAGTTCTTC	CSVKKSRTSNEQFF
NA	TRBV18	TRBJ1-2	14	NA	TGTGCCAGCTCACCACCGACACAGAACTATGGCTACACCTTC	CASSPPTQNYGYTF
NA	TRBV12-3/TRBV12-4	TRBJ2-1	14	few	TGTGCCAGCAGTTTGGGCTGGGAGCCGAATGAGCAGTTCTTC	CASSLGWEPNEQFF
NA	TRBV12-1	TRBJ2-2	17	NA	TGTGCCAGCAGCTCACACGGACAGGGACCGAACACCGGGGAGCTGTTTTTT	CASSSHGQGPNTGELFF
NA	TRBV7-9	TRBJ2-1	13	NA	TGTGCCAGCAGCGGAGCGAGGGTTGATGAGCAGTTCTTC	CASSGARVDEQFF
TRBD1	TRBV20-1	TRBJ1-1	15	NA	TGCAGTGCTGAACAGGGGCGGGTGATGAACACTGAAGCTTTCTTT	CSAEQGRVMNTEAFF